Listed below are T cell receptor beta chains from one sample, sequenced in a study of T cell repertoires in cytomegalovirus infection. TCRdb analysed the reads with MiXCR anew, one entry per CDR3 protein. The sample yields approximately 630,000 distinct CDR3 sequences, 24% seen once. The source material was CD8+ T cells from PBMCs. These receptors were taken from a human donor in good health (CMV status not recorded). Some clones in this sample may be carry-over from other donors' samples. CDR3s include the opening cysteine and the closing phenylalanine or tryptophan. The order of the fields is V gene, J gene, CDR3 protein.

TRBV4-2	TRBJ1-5	CASSQEEGLGGQPQHF
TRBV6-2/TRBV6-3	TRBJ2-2	CASSYVLTGEQFF
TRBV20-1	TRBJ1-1	CSTTYRGSPPTEAFF
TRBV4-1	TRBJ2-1	CASSQEWDLYNEQFF
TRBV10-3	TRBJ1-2	CAISEVLGRRNYGYTF
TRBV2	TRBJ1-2	CASSDSGANYGYTF
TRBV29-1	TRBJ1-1	CSVRDRVNTEAFF
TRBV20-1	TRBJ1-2	CSALGQGASGYTF
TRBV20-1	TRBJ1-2	CSARKGGDYGYTF
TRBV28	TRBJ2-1	CASSRGGLAGGNEQFF
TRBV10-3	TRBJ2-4	CAISESEGVNRKNIQYF
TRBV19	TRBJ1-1	CASSPAGGNTEAFF
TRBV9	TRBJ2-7	CASSVDGQGMNEQYF
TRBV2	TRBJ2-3	CASKSRGGDTQYF
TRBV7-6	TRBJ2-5	CASGRTSGGPRETQYF
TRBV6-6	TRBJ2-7	CASSYEGPSYEQYF
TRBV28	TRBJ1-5	CASSGITGVGQPQHF
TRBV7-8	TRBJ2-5	CASSPLERGLGETQYF
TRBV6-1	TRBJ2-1	CASSPLGRGAINEQFF
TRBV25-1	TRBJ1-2	CASSGGTGYYGYTF
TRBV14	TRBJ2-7	CASSPPAGQGFYEQYF
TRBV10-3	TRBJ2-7	CAIRTLGGGEQYF
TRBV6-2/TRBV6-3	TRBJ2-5	CASSYSRGRRETQYF
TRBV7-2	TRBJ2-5	CASSPGLAGRETQYF
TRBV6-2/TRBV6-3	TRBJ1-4	CATRSRGKEKLFF
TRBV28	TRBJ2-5	CASSRGLAGAPYQETQYF
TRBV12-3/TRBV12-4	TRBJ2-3	CASTLRGPSTDTQYF
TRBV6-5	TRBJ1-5	CASSSGQGAYQPQHF
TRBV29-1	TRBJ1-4	CSVVAEHEKLFF
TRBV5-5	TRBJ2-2	CASSLGQGAPGELFF
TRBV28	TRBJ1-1	CASSPQGERNTEAFF
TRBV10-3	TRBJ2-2	CAIRDRDTSNTGELFF
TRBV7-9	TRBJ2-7	CASSPGVPGQGSVGYEQYF
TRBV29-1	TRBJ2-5	CSVEDAVGRETQYF
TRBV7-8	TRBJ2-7	CASSPRTSGALYEQYF
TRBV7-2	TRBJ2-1	CASSLSFSGVGEQFF
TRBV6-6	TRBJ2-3	CASSYLGTVEVDTQYF
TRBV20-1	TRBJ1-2	CSARQRPDRDNNYGYTF
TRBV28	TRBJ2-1	CASSLNPYAEQFF
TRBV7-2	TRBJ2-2	CASSARAANTGELFF
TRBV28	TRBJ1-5	CASSLDGRMRNQPQHF
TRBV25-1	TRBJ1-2	CASSEHGYTF
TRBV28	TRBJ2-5	CASSRFSHREETQYF
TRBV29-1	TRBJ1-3	CSVEGAWNTIYF
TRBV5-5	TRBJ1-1	CASSIRDRVMNTEAFF
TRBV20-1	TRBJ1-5	CSARDRIFPSRDQPQHF
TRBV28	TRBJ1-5	CATIPRTGSQPQHF
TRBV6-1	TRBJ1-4	CASKRNLRDRGEKLFF
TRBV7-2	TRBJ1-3	CASSLEGISGNTIYF
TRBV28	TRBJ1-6	CASSQGTGTSYNSPLHF
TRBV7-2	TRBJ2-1	CASSLDWGGVEQFF
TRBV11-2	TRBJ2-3	CASSGGPLTDTQYF
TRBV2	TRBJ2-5	CASSDPRTGGQETQYF